This note documents a single T cell receptor beta chain sequence. The data originate from a study of blood T cell repertoires in COVID-19. Overall study: Both acute and convalescent COVID-19 samples were obtained from the United States, Italy and Spain. The analysed material was cDNA or gDNA that came from T cells, B-cell-depleted T cells, or PBMCs.

Produced via immunoSEQ multiplex PCR; TCRdb's table is partial and in-frame only. The sample includes some 70,000 clones, 86% of them seen just once. Germline V gene data show CDR1 as ENHRY and CDR2 as SYGVKD. This CDR3 is 14 amino acids long. Trimming removed 6 bases from V and 3 bases from J, with 15 bases in between. The sequence was obtained from a man aged 45-65 years with active COVID-19. The chain carries TRBV10-3 and TRBJ2-7; a possible D gene is TRBD1 (8 bases). Sequences were obtained from peripheral blood. The CDR3 nucleotides are TGTGCCATCAGCCGACAGGGGACTAACTACGAGCAGTACTTC. Its protein product is CAISRQGTNYEQYF.